These T cell receptor beta chains were read from a single sample in a study of cytotoxic CD8 clonotypes in ibrutinib-treated CLL. Sequencing was performed with immunoSEQ multiplex PCR; in TCRdb, only in-frame clones are kept and a portion is missing. The sample consists of approximately 30,000 clones, more than 65% of them appearing once. Source: PBMCs, taken after 24 months of ibrutinib treatment. All receptors come from a human donor with chronic lymphocytic leukemia. Each CDR3 is given with its conserved first and last residue. A D gene is named only where the DNA matches it firmly. Rows give clone size only sometimes, using once, few, many, or a class for an expanded clone.

CDR3 protein	CDR3 DNA	V gene	J gene	D gene	clone size
CASSSADRESRELFF	TGCGCCAGCAGCTCGGCGGACAGGGAATCTAGGGAGCTGTTTTTT	TRBV5-1	TRBJ2-2	TRBD1	.
CASSIVGKNIQYF	TGTGCCAGTAGTATAGTGGGGAAAAACATTCAGTACTTC	TRBV19	TRBJ2-4	.	.
CSVGGGGRNTEAFF	TGCAGCGTTGGAGGGGGGGGTAGGAACACTGAAGCTTTCTTT	TRBV29-1	TRBJ1-1	.	.
CASSSILSGSSYEQYF	TGTGCCAGCAGCTCCATCCTGTCCGGGTCGTCCTACGAGCAGTACTTC	TRBV11-2	TRBJ2-7	.	.
CASSYGGIGSGDEQFF	TGTGCCAGCAGTTATGGGGGGATTGGGAGCGGGGATGAGCAGTTCTTC	TRBV6-5	TRBJ2-1	TRBD2	.
CSVGGFGEQYF	TGCAGCGTTGGGGGGTTTGGCGAGCAGTACTTC	TRBV29-1	TRBJ2-7	.	.
CASSLHGSPLHF	TGTGCCAGCAGTCTTCATGGGTCACCCCTCCACTTT	TRBV2	TRBJ1-6	.	.
CAWSVGGVLGEQYF	TGTGCCTGGAGTGTTGGAGGAGTGCTTGGCGAGCAGTACTTC	TRBV30	TRBJ2-7	.	.
CASSLDRGTEAFF	TGTGCCAGCAGCCTCGACAGGGGGACTGAAGCTTTCTTT	TRBV5-4	TRBJ1-1	TRBD1	.
CASSLTRTYEQYF	TGTGCCAGCAGCTTAACGAGGACCTACGAGCAGTACTTC	TRBV7-3	TRBJ2-7	.	few
CASSLVAAYGYTF	TGTGCCAGCAGCTTAGTGGCAGCCTATGGCTACACCTTC	TRBV7-2	TRBJ1-2	.	.
CASSPRDASSYEQYF	TGTGCCAGCAGCCCTAGAGACGCCAGCTCCTACGAGCAGTACTTC	TRBV9	TRBJ2-7	.	many
CASSLRRGGTGELFF	TGTGCCAGCAGCTTGCGGCGGGGAGGCACCGGGGAGCTGTTTTTT	TRBV7-9	TRBJ2-2	.	.
CASSAGGYTEAFF	TGTGCCAGCAGTGCAGGTGGTTACACTGAAGCTTTCTTT	TRBV6-1	TRBJ1-1	.	.
CASSPLSVPRSEQYF	TGTGCCAGCAGCCCCCTCTCGGTTCCACGCTCCGAGCAGTACTTC	TRBV11-2	TRBJ2-7	.	.
CASNFGQSYNEQFF	TGTGCCAGCAATTTCGGACAGTCCTACAATGAGCAGTTCTTC	TRBV28	TRBJ2-1	.	.
CASSGETGGYNEQFF	TGTGCCAGCAGTGGGGAGACAGGGGGTTACAATGAGCAGTTCTTC	TRBV2	TRBJ2-1	TRBD1	.
CSVGETAGELFF	TGCAGCGTGGGAGAGACGGCCGGGGAGCTGTTTTTT	TRBV29-1	TRBJ2-2	.	.
CASSFRGPYEQYF	TGTGCCAGCAGCTTCCGGGGCCCCTACGAGCAGTACTTC	TRBV7-9	TRBJ2-7	.	.
CSASRTDEQYF	TGCAGTGCAAGCAGGACCGACGAGCAGTACTTC	TRBV20-1	TRBJ2-7	.	few
CASSQSWGHLSYGYTF	TGCGCCAGCAGTCAATCGTGGGGACACTTGAGCTATGGCTACACCTTC	TRBV4-1	TRBJ1-2	.	.
CASSIDTAGNTEAFF	TGTGCCAGTAGTATAGATACGGCAGGGAACACTGAAGCTTTCTTT	TRBV19	TRBJ1-1	.	.
CASSLAAGSNQPQHF	TGTGCCAGCAGCCTCGCGGCTGGAAGCAATCAGCCCCAGCATTTT	TRBV7-2	TRBJ1-5	.	.
CASSPRGDQPQHF	TGTGCCAGCTCACCCAGGGGGGATCAGCCCCAGCATTTT	TRBV18	TRBJ1-5	TRBD1	.
CASSTTGIQPQHF	TGTGCCAGCAGTACCACAGGGATTCAGCCCCAGCATTTT	TRBV2	TRBJ1-5	.	.
CASSLSGGLGGSPLHF	TGTGCCAGCAGCCTGAGTGGGGGACTTGGTGGTTCACCCCTCCACTTT	TRBV5-6	TRBJ1-6	.	few